Listed below are T cell receptor beta chains from one sample, sequenced in a study of cytomegalovirus exposure and HLA in healthy donors. The assay was immunoSEQ multiplex PCR, and TCRdb's table has in-frame clones only and misses some. This table holds some 120,000 clones, around 84% found once. The sample comprised PBMCs. These receptors all come from a middle-aged woman in good health and CMV-seronegative. Each CDR3 is given with its conserved first and last residue. D genes are given only for firm matches. Expanded clones get a size class; other rows say once, few or many, or leave the size out.

j_call d_call v_call clone_size cdr3_nt cdr3_aa
TRBJ2-1 - TRBV7-9 - TGTTCCAGCAGCTTAGGGTCGAGCTCCTACAATGAGCAGTTCTTC CSSSLGSSSYNEQFF
TRBJ2-7 TRBD2 TRBV7-2 once TGTGCCAGCAGCTCACATAGCGGGAGATTCCCATACGAGCAGTACTTC CASSSHSGRFPYEQYF
TRBJ1-1 - TRBV6-5 - TGTGCCAGCAGTTACTCGATGGTGGGGAGGACTGAAGCTTTCTTT CASSYSMVGRTEAFF
TRBJ2-3 TRBD2 TRBV19 - TGTGCCAGTAGTGTGGGACTAGCGGTCACAGATACGCAGTATTTT CASSVGLAVTDTQYF
TRBJ2-1 - TRBV10-3 - TGTGCCATCAGCTCAACACAGAGTTCAAACTACAATGAGCAGTTCTTC CAISSTQSSNYNEQFF
TRBJ1-1 - TRBV18 - TGTGCCAGCTCACGGGCGGGGGAGAACACTGAAGCTTTCTTT CASSRAGENTEAFF
TRBJ2-7 - TRBV19 - TGTGCCAGTAGCCCTAGCGTGGGCTACGAGCAGTACTTC CASSPSVGYEQYF
TRBJ1-1 TRBD1 TRBV14 - TGTGCCAGCAGCCTCTCCGGGACAGGGAAGAACACTGAAGCTTTCTTT CASSLSGTGKNTEAFF
TRBJ1-2 - TRBV28 - TGTGCCAGCAGTTTGAGTGCTAATGGGCCCCGGGGTGGCTACACCTTC CASSLSANGPRGGYTF
TRBJ2-7 - TRBV10-2 - TGCGCCAGCAGTGAATTTCGGGAGAGCTCCTACGAGCAGTACTTC CASSEFRESSYEQYF
TRBJ1-4 TRBD1 TRBV19 few TGTGCCAGTAGTACCTCGACAGGGATGACTAATGAAAAACTGTTTTTT CASSTSTGMTNEKLFF
TRBJ2-1 - TRBV7-9 - TGTGCCAGCAGCTCTACGGGATTCTCCTACAATGAGCAGTTCTTC CASSSTGFSYNEQFF
TRBJ1-1 TRBD1 TRBV28 - TGTGCCAGCAGCCTACCCCCCACAGGGGGCTGGAACACTGAAGCTTTCTTT CASSLPPTGGWNTEAFF
TRBJ1-6 - TRBV7-9 - TGTGCCAGCAGCTTCGGTGGCGGGGAAAAGTCACCCCTCCACTTT CASSFGGGEKSPLHF
TRBJ2-2 - TRBV7-2 - TGTGCCAGCAGCGCCCAGGGATGGTCGTCCACCGGGGAGCTGTTTTTT CASSAQGWSSTGELFF
TRBJ1-2 - TRBV11-2 - TGTGCCAGCAGCACAGAGACGCGAGGCTACACCTTC CASSTETRGYTF
TRBJ2-5 TRBD2 TRBV11-2 - TGTGCCAGCAGCTTTGGGTCTAGCGGGAGTCGGGAGACCCAGTACTTC CASSFGSSGSRETQYF
TRBJ2-1 - TRBV4-2 - TGTGCCAGCAGCCACATTATGAGGGCTGAAAGCTCCTACAATGAGCAGTTCTTC CASSHIMRAESSYNEQFF
TRBJ2-7 TRBD1 TRBV7-9 - TGTGCCAGCAGCTTTCAGGACAGGGTCTCCTACGAGCAGTACTTC CASSFQDRVSYEQYF
TRBJ1-2 TRBD1 TRBV10-3 - TGTGCCATCAGTGCCCCGGGACAGTTCACTAACTATGGCTACACCTTC CAISAPGQFTNYGYTF
TRBJ2-3 TRBD2 TRBV7-2 - TGTGCCAGCAGCCGAAACCGACTAGCGGGAGATGCAGATACGCAGTATTTT CASSRNRLAGDADTQYF
TRBJ1-4 - TRBV4-2 - TGTGCCAGCAGCGTCGGGATCCTGGGGGAAAAACTGTTTTTT CASSVGILGEKLFF
TRBJ2-7 - TRBV9 - TGTGCCAGCAGCCCGCGGGACAGCTACGAGCAGTACTTC CASSPRDSYEQYF
TRBJ2-7 - TRBV11-1 - TGTGCCAGCAGCTCAACAGAGTCTACCTACGAGCAGTACTTC CASSSTESTYEQYF
TRBJ1-2 - TRBV19 - TGTGCCAGTAGTCGCCCCGAGTGGGGCGGAGGCTACACCTTC CASSRPEWGGGYTF
TRBJ2-6 - TRBV7-2 - TGTGCCAGCAGCTCGGGCGCAGGGCTCTCTGGGGCCAACGTCCTGACTTTC CASSSGAGLSGANVLTF
TRBJ2-2 - TRBV7-2 few TGTGCCAGCAGCATAACACCCTCAGGGAAGCTGTTTTTT CASSITPSGKLFF
TRBJ1-2 - TRBV28 - TGTGCCAGCAGTTTACGGACATACTATGGCTACACCTTC CASSLRTYYGYTF
TRBJ2-7 TRBD2 TRBV5-1 once TGCGCCAGCAGCGCCCTAGCGGGAGGTCTTTACGAGCAGTACTTC CASSALAGGLYEQYF
TRBJ2-5 - TRBV2 - TGTGCCAGCAGTCCTCGGACTGGGTCCGGGACCCAGTACTTC CASSPRTGSGTQYF
TRBJ2-3 - TRBV9 - TGTGCCAGCAGCCCAGCGGGCAGGAACACAGATACGCAGTATTTT CASSPAGRNTDTQYF
TRBJ1-3 - TRBV7-3 - TGTGCCAGCAGCTTATATCCTGGAAACACCATATATTTT CASSLYPGNTIYF
TRBJ1-6 - TRBV14 once TGTGCCAGCAGCCAACAGTCTAATTCACCCCTCCACTTT CASSQQSNSPLHF
TRBJ2-2 - TRBV5-8 - TGTGCCAGCAGCCCTCAGTTGAACACCGGGGAGCTGTTTTTT CASSPQLNTGELFF
TRBJ1-1 - TRBV28 - TGTGCCAGTAGAGGGCAGTTGGGCACTGAAGCTTTCTTT CASRGQLGTEAFF
TRBJ2-1 TRBD2 TRBV7-6 - TGTGCCAGCCGACCTTTTCTTGCGGGAGAGGACAATGAGCAGTTCTTC CASRPFLAGEDNEQFF
TRBJ1-1 - TRBV28 - TGTGCCAGCAGTTTACAGGGGACTGAAGCTTTCTTT CASSLQGTEAFF
TRBJ2-1 TRBD2 TRBV15 - TGTGCCACTGCGGGAACTAGCGGGAGGGAAATTGAGCAGTTCTTC CATAGTSGREIEQFF
TRBJ2-7 TRBD1 TRBV6-1 - TGTGCCAGCAGGGAACGACAGGGAGTCGATTCCTACGAGCAGTACTTC CASRERQGVDSYEQYF
TRBJ2-7 TRBD1 TRBV4-3 - TGCGCCAGCAGCCAAGGACAGGGTGAATCCTACGAGCAGTACTTC CASSQGQGESYEQYF
TRBJ1-1 - TRBV18 few TGTGCCAGCGGGACTTCGCGCGACACTGAAGCTTTCTTT CASGTSRDTEAFF
TRBJ2-7 - TRBV29-1 once TGCAGCGTTATCTCCGCGGGATACGAGCAGTACTTC CSVISAGYEQYF
TRBJ2-1 - TRBV6-5 - TGTGCCAGCAGTTACACGTTAGCCGTTAACAATGAGCAGTTCTTC CASSYTLAVNNEQFF
TRBJ2-1 - TRBV7-2 - TGTGCCATCCTAAGCGGCTCCTACAATGAGCAGTTCTTC CAILSGSYNEQFF
TRBJ1-2 TRBD1 TRBV28 once TGTGCCAGCACCCTGGACAGGGAATTGCCCTATGGCTACACCTTC CASTLDRELPYGYTF
TRBJ1-1 TRBD1 TRBV7-9 - TGTGCCAGCAGCCCCACAGGGGACACTGAAGCTTTCTTT CASSPTGDTEAFF
TRBJ2-2 - TRBV19 - TGTGCCAGTATTAAAGGCTACGGGGCGAACACCGGGGAGCTGTTTTTT CASIKGYGANTGELFF
TRBJ1-1 - TRBV28 - TGTGCCAGCAGTCGCCCCCGATTACAGGTCTGGCGGGCTTTCTTT CASSRPRLQVWRAFF
TRBJ1-4 - TRBV4-2 - TGTGCCAGCAGCCAAGGTGAGGAGGGACTGTTTTTT CASSQGEEGLFF
TRBJ1-2 - TRBV4-2 - TGTGCCAGCAGCCAAGATTTCGGGGAAGCGTATGGCTACACCTTC CASSQDFGEAYGYTF
TRBJ1-6 - TRBV7-9 few TGTGCCAGCAGCTTAGACGCGGGATCACCCCTCCACTTT CASSLDAGSPLHF
TRBJ1-3 TRBD1 TRBV7-9 - TGTTCCAGCAGCTTAACAGGGGCTGGAAACACCATATATTTT CSSSLTGAGNTIYF